This T cell receptor (beta chain) is drawn from a study of blood T cells in healthy people across ages. Comments on this clonotype: Its specificity is unknown.

Study-wide results and caveats: Relative to aged donors, long-lived donors carried more naive CD4+ cells and displayed higher diversity. Age showed a roughly linear inverse relationship with TCR beta diversity per million T cells.

V was shortened by 6 bases and J by 7 bases, with 19 bases between the two germline ends. Germline CDR1 MNHNY, CDR2 SVGAGI (reference sequence). The CDR3 extends over 15 amino acids. The authors ran a second PCR of 7 to 11 cycles using a sample-barcoded 5' primer and a J-beta primer mix. Using its own MiXCR run on the 5' RACE reads, TCRdb lists one record per CDR3 protein. Of some 1.4 million distinct CDR3 sequences listed, approximately 38% are singletons. Donors gave roughly 10 milliliters of peripheral blood apiece. Sequencing was performed on blood. J is TRBJ2-1 and V is TRBV6-6; the D call may be TRBD1 or TRBD2 (6 bases each). The sequence derives from a woman aged 18-35 years in good health. DNA of the CDR3: TGTGCCAGCAGAATCTCGGGGGCCAGCGGGAATGAGCAGTTCTTC. Residues: CASRISGASGNEQFF.